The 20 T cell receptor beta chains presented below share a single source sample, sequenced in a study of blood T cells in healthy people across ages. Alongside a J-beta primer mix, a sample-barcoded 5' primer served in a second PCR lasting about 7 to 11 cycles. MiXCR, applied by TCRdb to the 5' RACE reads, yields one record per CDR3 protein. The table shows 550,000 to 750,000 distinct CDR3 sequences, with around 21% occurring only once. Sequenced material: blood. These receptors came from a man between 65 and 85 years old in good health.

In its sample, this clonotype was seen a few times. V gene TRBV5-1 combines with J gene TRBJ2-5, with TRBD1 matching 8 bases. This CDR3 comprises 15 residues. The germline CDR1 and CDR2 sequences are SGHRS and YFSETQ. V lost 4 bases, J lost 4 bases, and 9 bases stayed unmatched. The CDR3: CASSLNGQGGETQYF. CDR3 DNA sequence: TGCGCCAGCAGCCTGAACGGACAGGGAGGAGAGACCCAGTACTTC. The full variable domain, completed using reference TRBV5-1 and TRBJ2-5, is KAGVTQTPRYLIKTRGQQVTLSCSPISGHRSVSWYQQTPGQGLQFLFEYFSETQRNKGNFPGRFSGRQFSNSRSEMNVSTLELGDSALYLCASSLNGQGGETQYFGPGTRLLVL.

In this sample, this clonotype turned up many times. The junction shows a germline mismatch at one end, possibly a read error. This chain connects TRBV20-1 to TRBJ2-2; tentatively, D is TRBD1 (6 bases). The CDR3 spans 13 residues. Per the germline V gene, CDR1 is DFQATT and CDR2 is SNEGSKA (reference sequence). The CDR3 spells CSARTANTGELFF. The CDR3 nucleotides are TGCAGCGCTAGGACAGCAAACACCGGGGAGCTGTTTTTT.

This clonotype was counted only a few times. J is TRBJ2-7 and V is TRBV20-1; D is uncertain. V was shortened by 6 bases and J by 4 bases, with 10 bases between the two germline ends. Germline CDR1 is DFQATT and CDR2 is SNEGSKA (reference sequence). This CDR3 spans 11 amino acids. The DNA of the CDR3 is TGCAGTGCCCGGGTGGGGTACGAGCAGTACTTC. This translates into CSARVGYEQYF.

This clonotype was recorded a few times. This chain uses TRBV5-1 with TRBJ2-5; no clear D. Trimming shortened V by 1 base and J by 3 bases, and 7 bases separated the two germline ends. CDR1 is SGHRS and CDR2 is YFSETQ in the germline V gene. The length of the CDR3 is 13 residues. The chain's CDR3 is CASSLPTEETQYF. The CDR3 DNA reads TGCGCCAGCAGCTTGCCTACGGAAGAGACCCAGTACTTC.

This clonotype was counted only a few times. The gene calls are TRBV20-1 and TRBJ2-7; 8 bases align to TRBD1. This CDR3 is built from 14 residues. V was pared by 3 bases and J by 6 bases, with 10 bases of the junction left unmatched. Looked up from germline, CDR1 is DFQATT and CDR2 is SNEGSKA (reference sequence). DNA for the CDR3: TGCAGTGCTAGCGACAGGGGTAGGGGGCCCGAGCAGTACTTC. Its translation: CSASDRGRGPEQYF.

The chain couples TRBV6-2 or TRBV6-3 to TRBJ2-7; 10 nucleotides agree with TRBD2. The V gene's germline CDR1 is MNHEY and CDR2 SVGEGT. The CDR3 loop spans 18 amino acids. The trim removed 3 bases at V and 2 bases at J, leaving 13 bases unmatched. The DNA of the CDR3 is TGTGCCAGCAGTTATTCTAGCCCACTAGCGGGAAGGACCTACGAGCAGTACTTC. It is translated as CASSYSSPLAGRTYEQYF.

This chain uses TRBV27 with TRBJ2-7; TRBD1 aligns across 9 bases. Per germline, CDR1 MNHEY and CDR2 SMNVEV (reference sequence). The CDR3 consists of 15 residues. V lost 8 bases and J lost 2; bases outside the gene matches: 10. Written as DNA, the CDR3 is TGTGCCAGCCGAAAGACCGGGACAGGGACCTACGAGCAGTACTTC. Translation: CASRKTGTGTYEQYF.

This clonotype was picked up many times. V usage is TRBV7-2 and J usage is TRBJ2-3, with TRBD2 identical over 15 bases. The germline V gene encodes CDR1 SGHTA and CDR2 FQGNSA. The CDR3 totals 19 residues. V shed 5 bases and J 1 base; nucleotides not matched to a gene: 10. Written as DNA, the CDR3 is TGTGCCAGCAGCAAGGGACTAGCGGGAGGTGTGACAGGCACAGATACGCAGTATTTT. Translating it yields CASSKGLAGGVTGTDTQYF.

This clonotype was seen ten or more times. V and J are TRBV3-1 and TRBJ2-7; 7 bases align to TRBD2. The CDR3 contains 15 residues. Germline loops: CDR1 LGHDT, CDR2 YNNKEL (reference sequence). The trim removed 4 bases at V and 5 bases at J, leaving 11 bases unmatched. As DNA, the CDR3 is TGTGCCAGCAGCCTAAGCGGGGATGCCGGGGACGAGCAGTACTTC. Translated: CASSLSGDAGDEQYF.

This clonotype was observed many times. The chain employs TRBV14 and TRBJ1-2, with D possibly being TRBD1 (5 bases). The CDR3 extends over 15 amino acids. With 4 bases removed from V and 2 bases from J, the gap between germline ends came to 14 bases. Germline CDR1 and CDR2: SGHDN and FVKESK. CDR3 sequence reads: CASSRVAGWNYGYTF. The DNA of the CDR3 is TGTGCCAGCAGCCGGGTGGCAGGGTGGAACTATGGCTACACCTTC.

CDR3 region: CASSLTGGSEQYF. DNA of the CDR3: TGTGCCAGCAGCTTAACGGGAGGGAGCGAGCAGTACTTC. This rearrangement joins TRBV7-2 to TRBJ2-5; TRBD2 agrees at 8 bases. Matching the DNA end better, TRBJ2-7 makes the J call doubtful. The CDR3 extends over 13 amino acids. Germline V lookup: CDR1 SGHTA, CDR2 FQGNSA.

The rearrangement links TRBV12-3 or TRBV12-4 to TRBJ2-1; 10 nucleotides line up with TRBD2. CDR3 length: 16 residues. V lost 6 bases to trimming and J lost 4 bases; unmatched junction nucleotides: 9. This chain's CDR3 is CASRDEREGKYNEQFF. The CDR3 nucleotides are TGTGCCAGCAGGGATGAGCGGGAGGGGAAATACAATGAGCAGTTCTTC.

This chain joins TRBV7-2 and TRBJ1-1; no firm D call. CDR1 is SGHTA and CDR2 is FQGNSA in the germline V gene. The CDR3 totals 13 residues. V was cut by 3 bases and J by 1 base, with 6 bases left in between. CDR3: CASSFRANTEAFF. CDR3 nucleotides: TGTGCCAGCAGCTTCCGAGCGAACACTGAAGCTTTCTTT.

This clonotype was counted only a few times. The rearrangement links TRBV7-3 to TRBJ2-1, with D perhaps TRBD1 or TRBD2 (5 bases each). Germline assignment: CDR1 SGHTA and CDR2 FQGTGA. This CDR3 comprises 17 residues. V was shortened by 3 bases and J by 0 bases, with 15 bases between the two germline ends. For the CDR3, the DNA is TGTGCCAGCAGCTTGGACGGGGCTCCGAGCTCCTACAATGAGCAGTTCTTC. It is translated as CASSLDGAPSSYNEQFF.

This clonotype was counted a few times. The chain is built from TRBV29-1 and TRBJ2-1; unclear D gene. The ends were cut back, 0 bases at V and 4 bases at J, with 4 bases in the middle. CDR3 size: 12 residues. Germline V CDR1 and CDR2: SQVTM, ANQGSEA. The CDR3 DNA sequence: TGCAGCGTTGAAGATCGTTACAATGAGCAGTTCTTC. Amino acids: CSVEDRYNEQFF.

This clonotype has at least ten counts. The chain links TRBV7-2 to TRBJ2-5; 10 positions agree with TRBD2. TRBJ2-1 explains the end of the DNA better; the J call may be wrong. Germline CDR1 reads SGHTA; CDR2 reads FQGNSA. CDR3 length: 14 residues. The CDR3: CASSTSGDRNEQFF. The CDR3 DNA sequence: TGTGCCAGCAGTACTAGCGGGGATCGGAATGAGCAGTTCTTC.

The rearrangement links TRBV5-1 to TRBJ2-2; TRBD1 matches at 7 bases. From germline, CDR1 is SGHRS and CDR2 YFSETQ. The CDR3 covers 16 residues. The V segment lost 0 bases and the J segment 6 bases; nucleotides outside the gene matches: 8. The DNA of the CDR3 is TGCGCCAGCAGCTTGGGGACAGGCGGGTACGCCGGGGAGCTGTTTTTT. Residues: CASSLGTGGYAGELFF.

CDR3 nucleotides: TGCAGTGCTAGAGATTATCAGGCCAGAGGGTCACCCCTCCACTTT. It codes for CSARDYQARGSPLHF. The chain is built from TRBV20-1 and TRBJ1-6; D call uncertain. The CDR3 sequence is 15 residues long. Germline loops: CDR1 DFQATT, CDR2 SNEGSKA (reference sequence). V was pared by 0 bases and J by 10 bases, with 16 bases between.

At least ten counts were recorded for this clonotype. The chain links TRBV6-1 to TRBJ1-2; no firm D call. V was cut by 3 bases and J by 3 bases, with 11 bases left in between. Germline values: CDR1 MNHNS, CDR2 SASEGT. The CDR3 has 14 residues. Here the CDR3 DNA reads TGTGCCAGCAGTGATGCTTCCGTGGACTATGGCTACACCTTC. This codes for CASSDASVDYGYTF.

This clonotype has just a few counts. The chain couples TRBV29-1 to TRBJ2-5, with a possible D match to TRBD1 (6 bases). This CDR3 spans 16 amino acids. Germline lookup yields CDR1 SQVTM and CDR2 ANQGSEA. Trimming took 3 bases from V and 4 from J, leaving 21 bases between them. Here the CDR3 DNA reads TGCAGCGTTGACCAACTACAGGGACGTTCGCGAGAGACCCAGTACTTC. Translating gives CSVDQLQGRSRETQYF.